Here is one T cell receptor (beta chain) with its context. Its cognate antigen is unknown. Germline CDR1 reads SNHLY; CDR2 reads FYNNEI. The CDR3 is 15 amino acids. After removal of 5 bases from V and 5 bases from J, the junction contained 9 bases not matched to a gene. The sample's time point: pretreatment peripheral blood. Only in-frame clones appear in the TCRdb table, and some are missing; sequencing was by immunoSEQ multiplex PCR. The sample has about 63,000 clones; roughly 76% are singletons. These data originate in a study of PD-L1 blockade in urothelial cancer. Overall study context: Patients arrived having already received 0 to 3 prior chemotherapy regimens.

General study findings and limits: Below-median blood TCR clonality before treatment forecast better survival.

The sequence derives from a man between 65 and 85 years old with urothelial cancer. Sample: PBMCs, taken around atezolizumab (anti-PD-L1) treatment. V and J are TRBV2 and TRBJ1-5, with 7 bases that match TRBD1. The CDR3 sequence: CASSPTRGTDQPQHF. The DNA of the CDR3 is TGTGCCAGCAGTCCTACCAGGGGGACGGATCAGCCCCAGCATTTT.